This T cell receptor (beta chain) originates from a study of Graves' ophthalmopathy and Graves' hyperthyroidism. The CDR3 extends over 13 amino acids. Germline V lookup: CDR1 MGHDK, CDR2 SYGVNS. Trimming removed 4 bases from V and 6 bases from J, with 9 bases in between. The authors amplified TCR beta CDR3 regions, and they did so from RNA transcripts for repertoire sequencing. Investigators did first-round RT-PCR with HTBI primers, then second-round multiplex PCR. TCRdb fed the multiplex PCR reads into MiXCR, producing one record per CDR3 protein. The sample carries more than 1,000,000 distinct CDR3 sequences, 35% to 40% recorded once. Notes on the study in general: The model flagged ophthalmopathy progression at 55% to 71% sensitivity and around 72% specificity.

This clonotype was seen repeatedly, ten times or more. Its antigen is currently unknown. The rearrangement links TRBV25-1 to TRBJ2-2, with D possibly TRBD2 on 6 matching bases. Sequences were obtained from peripheral blood or thyroid tissue (not recorded which). The sequence derives from an adult man with Graves' hyperthyroidism. The CDR3, as DNA: TGTGCCAGCAGTGGGGGGGTTTCCGGGGAGCTGTTTTTT. Its protein is CASSGGVSGELFF.